Below, 9 T cell receptor beta chains from the same sample are listed, as sequenced in a study of regulatory T cells. The PCR used 52 TRBV and 13 TRBJ primers. Libraries were prepared by immunoSEQ multiplex PCR; TCRdb keeps only in-frame clonotypes and omits some of them. This sample has approximately 9,000 clones, with around 82% found just once. Sequenced material: CD8+ T cells sorted from blood. The receptors come from a person aged 18 to 30 with CD3G deficiency.

The chain joins TRBV10-2 to TRBJ2-5, with D maybe TRBD2 (6 bases). The J call is doubtful: the DNA matches TRBJ2-7 better. CDR1 and CDR2 from the germline V gene are WSHSY and SAAADI. CDR3 size: 13 residues. CDR3 sequence: CASSESGSYEQYF. The CDR3 DNA sequence: TGCGCCAGCAGTGAGTCCGGGAGCTACGAGCAGTACTTC.

V usage is TRBV6-6 and J usage is TRBJ1-1; D not certain. Between the trimmed V and J ends, which lost 11 bases and 4 bases, there was a span of 17 bases. The CDR3 has 13 amino acids. In germline, CDR1 is MNHNY, CDR2 SVGAGI (reference sequence). CDR3 in amino acids: CAVRQGRVTEAFF. The CDR3 DNA sequence: TGTGCCGTCCGCCAAGGGAGGGTCACTGAAGCTTTCTTT.

The rearrangement uses TRBV6-6 and TRBJ2-7; TRBD2 might be the D (6 bases). Trimming pared 4 bases from V and 4 bases from J, leaving 11 bases between. This CDR3 spans 13 amino acids. Germline CDR1 MNHNY, CDR2 SVGAGI (reference sequence). The CDR3 reads CASSWGGGYEQYF. CDR3 in DNA: TGTGCCAGCAGTTGGGGCGGAGGGTACGAGCAGTACTTC.

In the case of this clone: Distinct nucleotide sequences in the sample also encode this CDR3. This rearrangement joins TRBV28 to TRBJ1-5; no firm D call. Trimming pared 3 bases from V and 1 base from J, leaving 10 bases between. Germline CDR1 MDHEN, CDR2 SYDVKM. This CDR3 is 15 amino acids long. This CDR3 is CASSLGRASNQPQHF. CDR3 coding DNA: TGTGCCAGCAGTTTGGGCCGGGCGAGCAATCAGCCCCAGCATTTT.

The rearrangement links TRBV28 to TRBJ2-1, with TRBD2 matching 8 bases. Trimming removed 4 bases from V and 8 bases from J; junction bases left unmatched: 16. CDR1 and CDR2 from the germline V gene are MDHEN and SYDVKM. CDR3 length: 17 residues. Written as DNA, the CDR3 is TGTGCCAGCAGTTCCCCGTATGTTAGCGGGAAGTATCATGAGCAGTTCTTC. Translation: CASSSPYVSGKYHEQFF.

This rearrangement joins TRBV7-8 to TRBJ2-7; 9 positions agree with TRBD1. V shed 1 base and J 4 bases; nucleotides not matched to a gene: 14. Germline V gives CDR1 SGHVS, CDR2 FQNEAQ. This CDR3 region has 18 residues. CDR3 protein: CASSLEQGAIPPNYEQYF. The CDR3 DNA follows: TGTGCCAGCAGCTTAGAACAGGGGGCTATCCCACCCAATTACGAGCAGTACTTC. The full variable domain, its missing parts supplied by reference TRBV7-8 and TRBJ2-7, is GAGVSQSPRYKVAKRGQDVALRCDPISGHVSLFWYQQALGQGPEFLTYFQNEAQLDKSGLPSDRFFAERPEGSVSTLKIQRTQQEDSAVYLCASSLEQGAIPPNYEQYFGPGTRLTVT.

The chain combines TRBV11-2 with TRBJ2-1, with D maybe TRBD2 (6 bases). The V gene's germline CDR1 is SGHAT and CDR2 FQNNGV. The CDR3 length is 17 residues. The V end was cut by 5 bases, the J end by 2 bases, with 19 bases between. This CDR3 reads CASSRRDSRLPYNEQFF. Here the CDR3 DNA reads TGTGCCAGCAGCCGCCGGGACTCAAGACTACCCTACAATGAGCAGTTCTTC.

The J gene is TRBJ2-1, the V gene TRBV7-2; TRBD2 might be the D (7 bases). From germline, CDR1 is SGHTA and CDR2 FQGNSA. The CDR3 is 17 residues long. V was pared by 5 bases and J by 8 bases, with 25 bases between. DNA for the CDR3: TGTGCCAGCAGCCGGTATGGCGATGGGGGGGCAGGGGATGAGCAGTTCTTC. It is translated as CASSRYGDGGAGDEQFF.

The rearrangement uses TRBV7-6 and TRBJ2-7; D may be TRBD2 (6 bases). The CDR3 contains 13 residues. The germline V and J ends were trimmed by 4 bases and 7 bases, with 14 bases remaining between them. Germline values: CDR1 SGHVS, CDR2 FNYEAQ. The CDR3 sequence is CASSSRTGGEQYF. CDR3 coding DNA: TGTGCCAGCAGCTCGCGGACCGGAGGGGAGCAGTACTTC.